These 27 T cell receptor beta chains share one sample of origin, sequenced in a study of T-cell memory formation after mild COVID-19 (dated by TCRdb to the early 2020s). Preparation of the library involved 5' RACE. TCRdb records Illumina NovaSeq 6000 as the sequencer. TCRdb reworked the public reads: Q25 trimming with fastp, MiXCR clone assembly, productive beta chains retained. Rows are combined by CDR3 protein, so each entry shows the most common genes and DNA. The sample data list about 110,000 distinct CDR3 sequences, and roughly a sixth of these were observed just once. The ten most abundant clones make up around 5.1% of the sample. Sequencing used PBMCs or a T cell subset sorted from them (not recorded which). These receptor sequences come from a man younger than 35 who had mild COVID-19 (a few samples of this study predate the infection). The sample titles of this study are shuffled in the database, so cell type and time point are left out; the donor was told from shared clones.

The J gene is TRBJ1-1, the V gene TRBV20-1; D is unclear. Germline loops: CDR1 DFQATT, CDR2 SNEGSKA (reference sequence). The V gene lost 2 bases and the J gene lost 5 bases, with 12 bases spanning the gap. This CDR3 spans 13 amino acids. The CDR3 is CSARSGFATEAFF. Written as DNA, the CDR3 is TGCAGTGCTAGATCGGGATTTGCGACTGAAGCTTTCTTT.

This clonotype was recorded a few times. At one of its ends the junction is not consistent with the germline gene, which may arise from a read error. CDR3 bases: TGCAGCGGCGCGGCAGGGGGGGGAGAGGCCCAGTACTTC. Protein sequence: CSGAAGGGEAQYF. The chain links TRBV29-1 to TRBJ2-5; tentatively, D is TRBD1 or TRBD2 (7 bases each). The CDR3 contains 13 residues. The germline gives CDR1 SQVTM, CDR2 ANQGSEA. The full variable domain, completed using reference TRBV29-1 and TRBJ2-5, is SAVISQKPSRDICQRGTSLTIQCQVDSQVTMMFWYRQQPGQSLTLIATANQGSEATYESGFVIDKFPISRPNLTFSTLTVSNMSPEDSSIYLCSGAAGGGEAQYFGPGTRLLVL.

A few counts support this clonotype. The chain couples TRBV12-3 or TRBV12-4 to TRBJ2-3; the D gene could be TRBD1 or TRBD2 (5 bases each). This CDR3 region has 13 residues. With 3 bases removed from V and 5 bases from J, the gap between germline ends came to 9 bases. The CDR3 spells CASSLMRGDTQYF. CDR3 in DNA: TGTGCCAGCAGTTTGATGAGGGGAGATACGCAGTATTTT.

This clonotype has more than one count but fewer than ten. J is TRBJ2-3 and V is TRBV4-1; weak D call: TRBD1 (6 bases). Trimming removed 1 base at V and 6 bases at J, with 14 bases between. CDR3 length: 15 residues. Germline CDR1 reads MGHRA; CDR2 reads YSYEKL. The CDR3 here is CASSQVVAGVDTQYF. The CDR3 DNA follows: TGCGCCAGCAGCCAAGTGGTTGCAGGGGTGGATACGCAGTATTTT.

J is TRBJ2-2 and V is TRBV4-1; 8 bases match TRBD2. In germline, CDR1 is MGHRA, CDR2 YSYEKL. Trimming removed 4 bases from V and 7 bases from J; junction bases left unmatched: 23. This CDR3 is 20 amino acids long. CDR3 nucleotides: TGCGCCAGCAGCCTATTACTTTTGGGGAAGGGCGGGAGGCAAATCGGGGAGCTGTTTTTT. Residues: CASSLLLLGKGGRQIGELFF.

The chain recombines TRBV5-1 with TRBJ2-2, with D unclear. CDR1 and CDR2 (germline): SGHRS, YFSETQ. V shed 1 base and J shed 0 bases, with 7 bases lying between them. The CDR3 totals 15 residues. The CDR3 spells CASSLRASNTGELFF. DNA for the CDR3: TGCGCCAGCAGCTTGAGGGCTTCGAACACCGGGGAGCTGTTTTTT.

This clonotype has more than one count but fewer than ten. The CDR3 loop is CAISLDRRLQYF. The CDR3 bases are TGTGCCATCAGCCTGGACAGGCGACTGCAGTATTTT. The J gene is TRBJ2-3, the V gene TRBV10-3; 7 positions match TRBD1. The CDR3 spans 12 residues. Germline values: CDR1 ENHRY, CDR2 SYGVKD. The V segment lost 6 bases and the J segment 11 bases; nucleotides outside the gene matches: 8.

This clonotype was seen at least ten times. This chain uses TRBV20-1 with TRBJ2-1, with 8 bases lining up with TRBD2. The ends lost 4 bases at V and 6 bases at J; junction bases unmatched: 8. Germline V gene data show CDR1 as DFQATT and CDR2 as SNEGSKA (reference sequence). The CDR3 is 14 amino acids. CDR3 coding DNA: TGCAGTGCTATGGTTGCGGGGGGTCCCAATGAGCAGTTCTTC. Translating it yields CSAMVAGGPNEQFF.

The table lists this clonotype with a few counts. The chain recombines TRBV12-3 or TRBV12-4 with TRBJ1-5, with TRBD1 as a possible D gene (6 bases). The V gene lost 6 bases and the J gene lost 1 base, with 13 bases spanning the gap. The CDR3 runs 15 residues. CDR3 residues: CASRSGVSSNQPQHF. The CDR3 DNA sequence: TGTGCCAGCAGGTCAGGGGTTTCGAGCAATCAGCCCCAGCATTTT.

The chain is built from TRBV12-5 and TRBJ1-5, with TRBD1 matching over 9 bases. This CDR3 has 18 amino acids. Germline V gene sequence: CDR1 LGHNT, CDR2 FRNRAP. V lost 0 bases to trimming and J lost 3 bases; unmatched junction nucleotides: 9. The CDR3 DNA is TGTGCTAGTGGTTTGGTACTTTGGGACAGGGCGTACAATCAGCCCCAGCATTTT. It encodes CASGLVLWDRAYNQPQHF. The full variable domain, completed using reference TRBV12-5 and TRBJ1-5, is DARVTQTPRHKVTEMGQEVTMRCQPILGHNTVFWYRQTMMQGLELLAYFRNRAPLDDSGMPKDRFSAEMPDATLATLKIQPSEPRDSAVYFCASGLVLWDRAYNQPQHFGDGTRLSIL.

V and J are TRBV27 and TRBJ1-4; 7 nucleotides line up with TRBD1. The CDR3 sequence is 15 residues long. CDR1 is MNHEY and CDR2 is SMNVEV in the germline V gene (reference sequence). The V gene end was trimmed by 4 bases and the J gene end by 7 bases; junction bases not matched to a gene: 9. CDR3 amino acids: CASSSWDSLGEKLFF. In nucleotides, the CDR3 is TGTGCCAGCAGTTCTTGGGACAGTTTGGGTGAAAAACTGTTTTTT. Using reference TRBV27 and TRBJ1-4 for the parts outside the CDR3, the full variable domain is EAQVTQNPRYLITVTGKKLTVTCSQNMNHEYMSWYRQDPGLGLRQIYYSMNVEVTDKGDVPEGYKVSRKEKRNFPLILESPSPNQTSLYFCASSSWDSLGEKLFFGSGTQLSVL.

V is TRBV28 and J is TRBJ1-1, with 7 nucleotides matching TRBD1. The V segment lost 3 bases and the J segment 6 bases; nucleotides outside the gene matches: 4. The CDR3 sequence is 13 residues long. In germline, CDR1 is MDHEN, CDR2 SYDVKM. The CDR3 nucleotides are TGTGCCAGCAGTTTGGAACAGGGGCCTGAAGCTTTCTTT. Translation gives CASSLEQGPEAFF.

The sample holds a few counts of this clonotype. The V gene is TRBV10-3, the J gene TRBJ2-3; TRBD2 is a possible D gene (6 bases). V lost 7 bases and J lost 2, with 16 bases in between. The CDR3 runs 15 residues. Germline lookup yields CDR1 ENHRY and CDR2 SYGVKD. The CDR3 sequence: CAIKGRLEFTDTQYF. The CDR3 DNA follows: TGTGCCATCAAGGGTAGACTAGAGTTCACAGATACGCAGTATTTT.

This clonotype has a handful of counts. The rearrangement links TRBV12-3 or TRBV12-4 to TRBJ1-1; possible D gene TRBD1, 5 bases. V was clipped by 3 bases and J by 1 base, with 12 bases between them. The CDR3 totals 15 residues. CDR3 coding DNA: TGTGCCAGCAGTTTTAGCGGGGGGGGGAACACTGAAGCTTTCTTT. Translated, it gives CASSFSGGGNTEAFF.

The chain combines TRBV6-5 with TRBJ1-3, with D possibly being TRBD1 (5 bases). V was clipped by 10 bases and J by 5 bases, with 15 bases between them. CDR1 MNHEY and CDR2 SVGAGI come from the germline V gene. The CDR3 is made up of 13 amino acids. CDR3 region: CATEGPERNTIYF. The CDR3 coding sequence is TGTGCCACCGAGGGACCGGAGAGAAACACCATATATTTT.

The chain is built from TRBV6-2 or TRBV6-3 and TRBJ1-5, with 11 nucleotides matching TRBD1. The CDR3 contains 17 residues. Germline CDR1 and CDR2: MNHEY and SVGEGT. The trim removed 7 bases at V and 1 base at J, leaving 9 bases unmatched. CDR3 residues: CASTQDRGPMSNQPQHF. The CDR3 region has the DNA TGTGCCAGCACTCAGGACAGGGGGCCGATGAGCAATCAGCCCCAGCATTTT.

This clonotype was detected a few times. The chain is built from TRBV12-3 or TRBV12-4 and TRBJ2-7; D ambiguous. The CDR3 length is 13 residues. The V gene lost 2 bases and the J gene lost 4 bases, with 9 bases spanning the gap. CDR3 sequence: CASSLKTYYEQYF. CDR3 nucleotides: TGTGCCAGCAGTTTAAAGACATATTACGAGCAGTACTTC.

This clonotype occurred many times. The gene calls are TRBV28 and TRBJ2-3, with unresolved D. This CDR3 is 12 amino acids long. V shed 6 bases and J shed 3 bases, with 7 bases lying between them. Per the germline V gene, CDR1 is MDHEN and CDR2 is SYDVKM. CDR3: CASRSVTDTQYF. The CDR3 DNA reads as TGTGCCAGCAGATCCGTGACAGATACGCAGTATTTT. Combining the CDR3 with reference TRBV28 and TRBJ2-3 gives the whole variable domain DVKVTQSSRYLVKRTGEKVFLECVQDMDHENMFWYRQDPGLGLRLIYFSYDVKMKEKGDIPEGYSVSREKKERFSLILESASTNQTSMYLCASRSVTDTQYFGPGTRLTVL.

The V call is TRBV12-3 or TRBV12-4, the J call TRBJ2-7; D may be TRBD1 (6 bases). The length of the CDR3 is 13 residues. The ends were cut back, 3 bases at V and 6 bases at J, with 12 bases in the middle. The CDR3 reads CASSLGIGGEQYV. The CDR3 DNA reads TGTGCCAGCAGTTTGGGGATAGGGGGCGAGCAGTACGTC.

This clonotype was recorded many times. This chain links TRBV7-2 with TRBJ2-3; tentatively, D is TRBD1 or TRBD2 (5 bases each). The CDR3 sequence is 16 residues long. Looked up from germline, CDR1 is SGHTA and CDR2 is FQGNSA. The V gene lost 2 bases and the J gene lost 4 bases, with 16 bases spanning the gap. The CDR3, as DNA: TGTGCCAGCAGCTTATGGGCCAGGGCGGGCCCAGATACGCAGTATTTT. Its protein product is CASSLWARAGPDTQYF.

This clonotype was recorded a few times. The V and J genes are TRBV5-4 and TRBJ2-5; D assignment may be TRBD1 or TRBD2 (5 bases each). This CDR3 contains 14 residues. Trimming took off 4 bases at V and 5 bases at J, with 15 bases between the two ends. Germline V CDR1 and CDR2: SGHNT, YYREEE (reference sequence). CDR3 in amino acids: CASSPGTQRETQYF. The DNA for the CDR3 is TGTGCCAGCAGCCCCGGGACCCAACGGGAGACCCAGTACTTC. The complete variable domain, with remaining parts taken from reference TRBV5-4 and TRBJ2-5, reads ETGVTQSPTHLIKTRGQQVTLRCSSQSGHNTVSWYQQALGQGPQFIFQYYREEENGRGNFPPRFSGLQFPNYSSELNVNALELDDSALYLCASSPGTQRETQYFGPGTRLLVL.

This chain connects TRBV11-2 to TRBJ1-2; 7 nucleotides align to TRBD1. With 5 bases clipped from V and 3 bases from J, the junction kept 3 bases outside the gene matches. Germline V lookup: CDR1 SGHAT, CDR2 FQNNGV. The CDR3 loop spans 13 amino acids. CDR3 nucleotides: TGTGCCAGCAGCATCGACAGGGACTATGGCTACACCTTC. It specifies CASSIDRDYGYTF.

The CDR3 loop is CSAEGQFNYGYTF. The CDR3 region has the DNA TGCAGTGCTGAGGGACAGTTCAACTATGGCTACACCTTC. The rearrangement joins TRBV20-1 to TRBJ1-2, with 7 bases matching TRBD1. The junction had 5 bases not matched to a gene; V was cut back by 5 bases and J by 2 bases. CDR1 and CDR2 from the germline V gene are DFQATT and SNEGSKA (reference sequence). The CDR3 extends over 13 amino acids.

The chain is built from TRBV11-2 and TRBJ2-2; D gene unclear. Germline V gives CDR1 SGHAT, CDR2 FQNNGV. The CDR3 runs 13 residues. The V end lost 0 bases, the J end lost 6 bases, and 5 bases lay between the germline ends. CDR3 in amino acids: CASSLEGPGELFF. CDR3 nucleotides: TGTGCCAGCAGCTTAGAGGGCCCCGGGGAGCTGTTTTTT. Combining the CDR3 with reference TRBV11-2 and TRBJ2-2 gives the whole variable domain EAGVAQSPRYKIIEKRQSVAFWCNPISGHATLYWYQQILGQGPKLLIQFQNNGVVDDSQLPKDRFSAERLKGVDSTLKIQPAKLEDSAVYLCASSLEGPGELFFGEGSRLTVL.

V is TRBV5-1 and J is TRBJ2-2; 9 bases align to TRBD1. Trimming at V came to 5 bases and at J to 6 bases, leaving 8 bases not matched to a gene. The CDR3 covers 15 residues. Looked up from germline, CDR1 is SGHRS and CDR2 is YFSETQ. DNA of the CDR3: TGCGCCAGCAGTACGGGACAGGGATGGTCCGGGGAGCTGTTTTTT. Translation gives CASSTGQGWSGELFF. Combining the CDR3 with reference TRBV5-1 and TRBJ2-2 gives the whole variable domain KAGVTQTPRYLIKTRGQQVTLSCSPISGHRSVSWYQQTPGQGLQFLFEYFSETQRNKGNFPGRFSGRQFSNSRSEMNVSTLELGDSALYLCASSTGQGWSGELFFGEGSRLTVL.

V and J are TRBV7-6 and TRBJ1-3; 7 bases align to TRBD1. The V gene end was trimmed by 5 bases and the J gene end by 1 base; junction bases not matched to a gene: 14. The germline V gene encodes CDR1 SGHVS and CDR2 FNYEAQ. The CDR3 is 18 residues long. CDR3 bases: TGTGCCAGCAGCCCCCGCTCGACAGGGACCTTTTCTGGAAACACCATATATTTT. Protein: CASSPRSTGTFSGNTIYF.

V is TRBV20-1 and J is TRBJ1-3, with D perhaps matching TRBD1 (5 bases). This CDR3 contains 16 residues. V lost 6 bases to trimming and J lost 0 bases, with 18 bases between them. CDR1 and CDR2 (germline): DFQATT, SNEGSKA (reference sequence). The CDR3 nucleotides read TGCAGTGCATACCCGGACAACTTGCTCTCTGGAAACACCATATATTTT. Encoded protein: CSAYPDNLLSGNTIYF.